The 9 T cell receptor beta chains listed next were all sequenced from one sample in a study of Ad26.COV2.S vaccination and SARS-CoV-2 variants. Generated by immunoSEQ multiplex PCR, the TCRdb table keeps only in-frame clones and is missing some. The sample shows roughly 380,000 clones, under 95% of them seen only once. Sequenced material: peripheral blood, taken after recovery from COVID-19. These receptors originate from a human donor who had recovered from COVID-19.

This chain connects TRBV6-5 to TRBJ2-7; TRBD2 is a possible D gene (7 bases). The germline V and J ends were trimmed by 2 bases and 0 bases, with 14 bases remaining between them. Per the germline V gene, CDR1 is MNHEY and CDR2 is SVGAGI. This CDR3 comprises 16 residues. The CDR3 coding sequence is TGTGCCAGCAGTTACCTTAGGGGGGGGCGCTCCTACGAGCAGTACTTC. It translates to CASSYLRGGRSYEQYF.

This chain connects TRBV6-4 to TRBJ1-2, with 10 bases that match TRBD1. Per the germline V gene, CDR1 is MRHNA and CDR2 is SNTAGT. The CDR3 runs 17 residues. Unmatched junction bases numbered 13, after V lost 3 bases and J lost 6 bases. CDR3 DNA: TGTGCCAGCAGTGAGCCACTCGACAGGGGGCCTTGGAATGGCTACACCTTC. Translation: CASSEPLDRGPWNGYTF.

The J gene is TRBJ2-1, the V gene TRBV5-6, with 9 bases matching TRBD2. V lost 4 bases and J lost 7; bases outside the gene matches: 15. Germline values: CDR1 SGHDT, CDR2 YYEEEE. The CDR3 runs 17 residues. This CDR3 reads CASSLPTGGGAKNEQFF. DNA of the CDR3: TGTGCCAGCAGCCTCCCCACGGGCGGGGGGGCGAAAAATGAGCAGTTCTTC.

CDR3 nucleotide sequence: TGTGCCAGCAGTTCGATTGAAAAACTGTTTTTT. Translated: CASSSIEKLFF. This chain uses TRBV27 with TRBJ1-4, with D unresolved. Germline V lookup: CDR1 MNHEY, CDR2 SMNVEV (reference sequence). Trimming took off 4 bases at V and 7 bases at J, with 4 bases between the two ends. CDR3 length equals 11 residues.

This clone was recorded a few times. The chain recombines TRBV6-2 or TRBV6-3 with TRBJ2-7; possible D gene TRBD1, 6 bases. Germline CDR1 and CDR2: MNHEY and SVGEGT. This CDR3 is 14 amino acids long. V dropped 2 bases and J dropped 2 bases, with 10 bases sitting between them. CDR3 region: CASSYNRETYEQYF. The CDR3 nucleotides read TGTGCCAGCAGTTACAACAGGGAGACCTACGAGCAGTACTTC.

V is TRBV5-1 and J is TRBJ1-2; no definite D call. With 7 bases removed from V and 1 base from J, the gap between germline ends came to 17 bases. Germline CDR1 reads SGHRS; CDR2 reads YFSETQ. The CDR3 is 15 residues long. CDR3 nucleotides: TGCGCCAGCTCTCCTTCAGTGGGGATTAACTATGGCTACACCTTC. Translation: CASSPSVGINYGYTF.

The chain recombines TRBV2 with TRBJ2-3; D is uncertain. Deletions cut 5 bases from V and 6 bases from J, with 12 bases between. Per the germline V gene, CDR1 is SNHLY and CDR2 is FYNNEI. The CDR3 runs to 13 residues. The CDR3 nucleotides are TGTGCCAGCAGTTTCAATCCCGGGGATACGCAGTATTTT. Translation gives CASSFNPGDTQYF.

The chain links TRBV5-5 to TRBJ2-7; D possibly matches TRBD1 or TRBD2 (5 bases each). Trimming took off 4 bases at V and 3 bases at J, with 11 bases between the two ends. Germline V gene data show CDR1 as SGHKS and CDR2 as YYEKEE (reference sequence). The CDR3 extends over 13 amino acids. The chain's CDR3 is CASSVRAGYEQYF. CDR3 bases: TGTGCCAGCAGCGTCAGGGCGGGCTACGAGCAGTACTTC.

V and J are TRBV4-2 and TRBJ2-7; unclear D gene. The CDR3 is 13 amino acids. V lost 1 base, J lost 5 bases, and 9 bases lay in between. The germline V gene has CDR1 LGHNA and CDR2 YNFKEQ. CDR3 protein: CASSQALIDEQYF. The DNA for the CDR3 is TGTGCCAGCAGCCAAGCACTTATCGACGAGCAGTACTTC.